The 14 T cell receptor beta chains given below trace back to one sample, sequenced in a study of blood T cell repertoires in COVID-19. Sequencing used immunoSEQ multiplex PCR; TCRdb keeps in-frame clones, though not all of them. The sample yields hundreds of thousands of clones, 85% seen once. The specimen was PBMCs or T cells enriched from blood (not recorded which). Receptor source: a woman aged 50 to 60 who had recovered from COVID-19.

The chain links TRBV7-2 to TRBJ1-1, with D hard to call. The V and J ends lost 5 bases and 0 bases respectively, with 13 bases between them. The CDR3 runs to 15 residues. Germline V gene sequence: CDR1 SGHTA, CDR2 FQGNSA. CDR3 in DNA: TGTGCCAGCAGCCTCATGACACACTTGAACACTGAAGCTTTCTTT. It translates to CASSLMTHLNTEAFF.

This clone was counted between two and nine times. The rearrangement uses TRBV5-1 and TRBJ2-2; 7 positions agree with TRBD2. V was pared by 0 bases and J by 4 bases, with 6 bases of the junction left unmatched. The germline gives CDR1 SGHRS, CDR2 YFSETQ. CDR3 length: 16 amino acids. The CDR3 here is CASSLVAGEGTGELFF. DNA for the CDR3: TGCGCCAGCAGCTTGGTTGCGGGAGAGGGCACCGGGGAGCTGTTTTTT.

CDR3 protein: CATSDTRANTDTQYF. For the CDR3, the DNA is TGTGCCACCAGTGACACCAGGGCAAACACAGATACGCAGTATTTT. This sequence joins TRBV24-1 and TRBJ2-3, with D possibly matching TRBD1 (5 bases). CDR3 length: 15 residues. CDR1 and CDR2 from the germline V gene are KGHDR and SFDVKD. Trimming took 4 bases from V and 2 from J, leaving 12 bases between them.

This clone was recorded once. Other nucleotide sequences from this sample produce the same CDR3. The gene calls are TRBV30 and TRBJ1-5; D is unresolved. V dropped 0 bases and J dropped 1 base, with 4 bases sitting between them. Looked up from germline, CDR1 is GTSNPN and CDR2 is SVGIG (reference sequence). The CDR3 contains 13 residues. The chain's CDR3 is CAWSVRSNQPQHF. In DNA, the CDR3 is TGTGCCTGGAGTGTACGGAGCAATCAGCCCCAGCATTTT.

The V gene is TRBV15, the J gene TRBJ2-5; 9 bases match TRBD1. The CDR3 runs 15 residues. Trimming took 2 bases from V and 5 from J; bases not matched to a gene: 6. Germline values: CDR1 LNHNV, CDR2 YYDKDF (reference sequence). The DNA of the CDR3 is TGTGCCACCAGCAGACCACAGGGGGCGGACGAGACCCAGTACTTC. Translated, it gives CATSRPQGADETQYF.

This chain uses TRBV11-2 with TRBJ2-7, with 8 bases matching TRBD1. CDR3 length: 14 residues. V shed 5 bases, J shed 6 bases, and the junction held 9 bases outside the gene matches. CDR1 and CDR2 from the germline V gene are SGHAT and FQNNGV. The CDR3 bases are TGTGCCAGCAGCAGCTACGACAGGGGAGGCGAGCAGTACTTC. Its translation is CASSSYDRGGEQYF. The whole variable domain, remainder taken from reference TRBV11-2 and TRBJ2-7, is EAGVAQSPRYKIIEKRQSVAFWCNPISGHATLYWYQQILGQGPKLLIQFQNNGVVDDSQLPKDRFSAERLKGVDSTLKIQPAKLEDSAVYLCASSSYDRGGEQYFGPGTRLTVT.

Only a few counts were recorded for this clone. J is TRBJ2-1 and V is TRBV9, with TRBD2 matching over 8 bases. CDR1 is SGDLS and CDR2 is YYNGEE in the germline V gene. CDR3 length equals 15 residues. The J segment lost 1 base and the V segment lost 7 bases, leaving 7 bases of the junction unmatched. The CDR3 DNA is TGTGCCAGCGGGCGGGGGGCCAAATCCTACAATGAGCAGTTCTTC. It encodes CASGRGAKSYNEQFF.

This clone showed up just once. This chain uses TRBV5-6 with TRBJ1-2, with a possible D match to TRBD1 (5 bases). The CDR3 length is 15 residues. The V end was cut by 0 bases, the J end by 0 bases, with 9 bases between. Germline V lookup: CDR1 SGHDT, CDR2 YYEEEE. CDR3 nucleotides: TGTGCCAGCAGCTTGGAGACAGCTACTAACTATGGCTACACCTTC. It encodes CASSLETATNYGYTF.

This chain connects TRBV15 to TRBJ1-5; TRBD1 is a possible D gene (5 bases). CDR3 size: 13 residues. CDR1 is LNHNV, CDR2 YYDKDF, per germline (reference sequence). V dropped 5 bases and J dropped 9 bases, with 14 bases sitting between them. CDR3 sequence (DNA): TGTGCCACCAGCCGTAGCGGGCAGGGGCCCCAGCATTTT. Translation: CATSRSGQGPQHF.

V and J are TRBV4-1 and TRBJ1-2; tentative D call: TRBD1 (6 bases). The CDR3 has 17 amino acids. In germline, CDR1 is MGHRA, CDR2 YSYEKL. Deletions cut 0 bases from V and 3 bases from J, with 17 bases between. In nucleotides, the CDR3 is TGCGCCAGCAGCCAAGATCGAAACAGGGACATATACTATGGCTACACCTTC. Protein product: CASSQDRNRDIYYGYTF.

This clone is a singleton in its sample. CDR3 sequence reads: CSVRLAAYNEQFF. DNA of the CDR3: TGCAGCGTTCGTCTAGCGGCCTACAATGAGCAGTTCTTC. The genes are TRBV29-1 and TRBJ2-1, with 7 bases that match TRBD2. Germline CDR1 SQVTM, CDR2 ANQGSEA. V trimming: 5 bases; J trimming: 2 bases; junction bases outside the gene matches: 3. The CDR3 covers 13 residues.

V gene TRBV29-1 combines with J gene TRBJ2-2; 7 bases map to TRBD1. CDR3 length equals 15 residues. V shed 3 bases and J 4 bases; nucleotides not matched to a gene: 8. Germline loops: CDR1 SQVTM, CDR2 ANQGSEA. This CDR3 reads CSVDSGAGGTGELFF. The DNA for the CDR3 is TGCAGCGTTGACTCTGGGGCAGGGGGCACCGGGGAGCTGTTTTTT.

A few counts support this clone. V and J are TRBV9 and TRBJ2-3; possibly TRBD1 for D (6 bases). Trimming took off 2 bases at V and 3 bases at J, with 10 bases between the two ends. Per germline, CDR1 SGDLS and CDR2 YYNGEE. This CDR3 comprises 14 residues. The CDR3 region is CASSVWQGTDTQYF. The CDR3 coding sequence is TGTGCCAGCAGCGTCTGGCAGGGGACAGATACGCAGTATTTT.

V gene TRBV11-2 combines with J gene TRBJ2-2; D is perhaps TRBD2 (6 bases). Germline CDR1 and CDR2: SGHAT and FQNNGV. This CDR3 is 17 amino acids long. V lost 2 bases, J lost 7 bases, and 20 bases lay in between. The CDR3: CASSLLLASYSDGELFF. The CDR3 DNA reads TGTGCCAGCAGCTTATTGCTAGCGAGTTATTCCGACGGGGAGCTGTTTTTT.